This T cell receptor (beta chain) originates from a study of neoadjuvant nivolumab and ipilimumab in lung cancer. Study-level points and caveats: From pretherapy to surgery, tumor richness and clonality rose with dual therapy. Pathologic regression was not significantly tied to TCR clonality.

Trimming stripped 8 bases from V and 4 bases from J, with 18 bases between. Germline assignment: CDR1 KGHSH and CDR2 LQKENI. The CDR3 runs to 15 residues. Here immunoSEQ multiplex PCR was the method, and the copy in TCRdb shows in-frame clones only, minus some. The sample has approximately 30,000 clones; 75% to 90% are singletons. In the case of this clone: The antigen is unknown.

This receptor was identified in an adult with non-small cell lung cancer. The rearrangement links TRBV18 to TRBJ2-1, with D perhaps matching TRBD1 (6 bases). Sample: tumor tissue, taken after neoadjuvant nivolumab, alone or with ipilimumab, at or shortly before surgery. The CDR3 sequence is CASTGPGARYNEQFF. In nucleotides, the CDR3 is TGTGCCAGCACAGGACCAGGGGCGCGTTACAATGAGCAGTTCTTC.